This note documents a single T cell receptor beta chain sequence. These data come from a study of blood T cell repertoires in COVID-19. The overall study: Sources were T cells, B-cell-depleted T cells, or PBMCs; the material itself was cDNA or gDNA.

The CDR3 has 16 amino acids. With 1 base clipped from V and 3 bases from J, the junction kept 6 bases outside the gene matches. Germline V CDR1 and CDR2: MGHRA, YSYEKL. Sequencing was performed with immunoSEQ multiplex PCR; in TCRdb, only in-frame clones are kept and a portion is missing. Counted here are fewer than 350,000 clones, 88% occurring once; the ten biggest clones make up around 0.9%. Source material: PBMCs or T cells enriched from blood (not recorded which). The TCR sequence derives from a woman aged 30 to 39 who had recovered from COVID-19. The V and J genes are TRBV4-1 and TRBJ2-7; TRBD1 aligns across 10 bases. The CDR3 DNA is TGCGCCAGCAGCCAAGGCGGGGGACAGGGGCTCTACGAGCAGTACTTC. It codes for CASSQGGGQGLYEQYF.